Presented here are 23 T cell receptor beta chains from one specimen sequenced in a study of T cells in Graves' hyperthyroidism and ophthalmopathy. It was RNA transcripts that yielded the amplified TCR beta CDR3 regions. The TCR CDR3 first-round RT-PCR relied on the HTBI primer set. Each CDR3 protein is one row after TCRdb ran MiXCR on the multiplex PCR reads. This sample carries 700,000 or so distinct CDR3 sequences, roughly 15% of them seen once, and the ten largest clones take around 8%. The sample comprised blood. Receptors originate from a man between 18 and 35 years old with Graves' hyperthyroidism.

Many counts were recorded for this clonotype. This chain connects TRBV7-2 to TRBJ2-7, with TRBD1 identical over 8 bases. The V and J ends lost 4 bases and 4 bases, in that order; junction bases with no gene match: 9. Germline V gene data show CDR1 as SGHTA and CDR2 as FQGNSA. This CDR3 has 15 residues. DNA for the CDR3: TGTGCCAGCAGCTCGCCGGACAGGGAAGAGTACGAGCAGTACTTC. Translated, it gives CASSSPDREEYEQYF.

The chain recombines TRBV20-1 with TRBJ1-6; TRBD1 matches 7 bases. The junction had 4 bases not matched to a gene; V was cut back by 3 bases and J by 5 bases. This CDR3 has 14 residues. Germline V gives CDR1 DFQATT, CDR2 SNEGSKA (reference sequence). CDR3 residues: CSASPQGNNSPLHF. The CDR3 coding sequence is TGCAGTGCTAGTCCACAGGGGAATAATTCACCCCTCCACTTT.

J is TRBJ2-7 and V is TRBV5-1, with 7 bases that match TRBD1. Trimming removed 0 bases from V and 3 bases from J; junction bases left unmatched: 6. Germline CDR1 and CDR2: SGHRS and YFSETQ. The CDR3 spans 15 residues. CDR3 sequence: CASSLAGTDLYEQYF. CDR3 bases: TGCGCCAGCAGCTTGGCCGGGACAGACCTCTACGAGCAGTACTTC.

The chain couples TRBV11-1 to TRBJ2-3; 8 nucleotides align to TRBD1. The CDR3 totals 14 residues. Germline assignment: CDR1 SGHAT and CDR2 FQDESV (reference sequence). The junction had 4 bases not matched to a gene; V was cut back by 2 bases and J by 6 bases. CDR3 residues: CASSLMDRADTQYF. The CDR3 DNA follows: TGTGCCAGCAGCTTAATGGACAGGGCGGATACGCAGTATTTT.

There are many counts of this clonotype. The CDR3 reads CASRGTTTDTQYF. The CDR3 DNA sequence: TGTGCCAGCAGAGGGACTACGACAGATACGCAGTATTTT. J is TRBJ2-3 and V is TRBV12-3 or TRBV12-4, with 7 bases identical to TRBD2. The CDR3 is made up of 13 amino acids. With V trimmed by 6 bases and J by 3 bases, 3 bases remained unmatched.

This clonotype has just a few counts. The chain carries TRBV2 and TRBJ2-2; either TRBD1 or TRBD2 may supply D (5 bases each). The V end lost 4 bases, the J end lost 11 bases, and 17 bases lay between the germline ends. CDR1 and CDR2 (germline): SNHLY, FYNNEI. The CDR3 runs 14 residues. The CDR3: CASSGTNRSGELFF. In DNA form, the CDR3 reads TGTGCCAGCAGTGGTACTAACAGGAGCGGAGAGCTGTTTTTT.

The V and J genes are TRBV20-1 and TRBJ1-5; TRBD1 matches at 7 bases. Trimming removed 3 bases from V and 2 bases from J; junction bases left unmatched: 7. The CDR3 extends over 15 amino acids. Germline V gene data show CDR1 as DFQATT and CDR2 as SNEGSKA (reference sequence). This chain's CDR3 is CSARGPDRGNQPQHF. Written as DNA, the CDR3 is TGCAGTGCTAGGGGCCCCGACAGGGGCAATCAGCCCCAGCATTTT.

This clonotype appeared many times. The rearrangement joins TRBV28 to TRBJ1-1; D might be TRBD1 (5 bases). Germline assignment: CDR1 MDHEN and CDR2 SYDVKM. This CDR3 is built from 16 residues. Trimming cost V 8 bases and J 4 bases, with 23 bases left between them. The CDR3 DNA reads TGTGCCAGCCTTACCAACCGCCGGGGCTATTTCACTGAAGCTTTCTTT. It specifies CASLTNRRGYFTEAFF.

The table lists this clonotype with a few counts. This chain connects TRBV27 to TRBJ2-2; 7 positions match TRBD2. The junction had 10 bases not matched to a gene; V was cut back by 8 bases and J by 1 base. This CDR3 contains 16 residues. Germline V gene lookup returns CDR1 MNHEY and CDR2 SMNVEV (reference sequence). The CDR3 DNA sequence: TGTGCCAGCGTCCCTTTGGGGACTATGAACACCGGGGAGCTGTTTTTT. Translation gives CASVPLGTMNTGELFF.

This clonotype was recorded a few times. The V and J genes are TRBV6-1 and TRBJ2-1, with 9 bases that match TRBD2. The CDR3 loop spans 17 amino acids. Germline CDR1 MNHNS, CDR2 SASEGT. V lost 7 bases, J lost 0 bases, and 10 bases stayed unmatched. The CDR3 spells CASIKPGSGSSYNEQFF. The CDR3 nucleotides are TGTGCCAGCATCAAGCCGGGTAGCGGGAGCTCCTACAATGAGCAGTTCTTC.

This chain uses TRBV28 with TRBJ1-1; 7 bases map to TRBD1. CDR1 is MDHEN, CDR2 SYDVKM, per germline. The length of the CDR3 is 15 residues. V dropped 4 bases and J dropped 0; count of bases not matched to a gene: 5. DNA for the CDR3: TGTGCCAGCAGTTCCGGGACAGTTTTGAACACTGAAGCTTTCTTT. This translates into CASSSGTVLNTEAFF.

The chain is built from TRBV3-1 and TRBJ2-2; 10 bases align to TRBD2. Germline V lookup: CDR1 LGHDT, CDR2 YNNKEL (reference sequence). The CDR3 contains 15 residues. Trimming took 7 bases from V and 3 from J; bases not matched to a gene: 5. The CDR3 DNA is TGTGCCAGCAACCTAGCGGGAGAGGACACCGGGGAGCTGTTTTTT. This codes for CASNLAGEDTGELFF. Combining the CDR3 with reference TRBV3-1 and TRBJ2-2 gives the whole variable domain DTAVSQTPKYLVTQMGNDKSIKCEQNLGHDTMYWYKQDSKKFLKIMFSYNNKELIINETVPNRFSPKSPDKAHLNLHINSLELGDSAVYFCASNLAGEDTGELFFGEGSRLTVL.

This clonotype was counted only a few times. V gene TRBV2 combines with J gene TRBJ2-3; TRBD2 might be the D (6 bases). The germline V gene has CDR1 SNHLY and CDR2 FYNNEI. The ends were cut back, 11 bases at V and 1 base at J, with 10 bases in the middle. The CDR3 sequence is 12 residues long. For the CDR3, the DNA is TGTGCCGCGGAGCGGGGCACAGATACGCAGTATTTT. This sequence encodes CAAERGTDTQYF.

Many counts were recorded for this clonotype. V gene TRBV9 combines with J gene TRBJ2-5, with TRBD2 matching over 9 bases. Trimming cost V 4 bases and J 2 bases; bases outside gene matches: 9. Germline CDR1 reads SGDLS; CDR2 reads YYNGEE. The CDR3 has 16 residues. The CDR3 spells CASSPQAGGKQETQYF. CDR3 nucleotide sequence: TGTGCCAGCAGCCCCCAGGCGGGAGGGAAACAAGAGACCCAGTACTTC.

This clonotype was detected ten times or more. The chain links TRBV2 to TRBJ2-5; D gene uncertain. V dropped 7 bases and J dropped 2 bases, with 5 bases sitting between them. The length of the CDR3 is 11 residues. CDR1 is SNHLY and CDR2 is FYNNEI in the germline V gene. CDR3: CASKYQETQYF. The CDR3 DNA reads as TGTGCCAGCAAATATCAAGAGACCCAGTACTTC.

The chain combines TRBV6-6 with TRBJ2-7, with no clear D. Trimming stripped 1 base from V and 2 bases from J, with 3 bases between. The CDR3 covers 12 residues. CDR1 and CDR2 (germline): MNHNY, SVGAGI (reference sequence). Here the CDR3 DNA reads TGTGCCAGCAGTTACTTAACCTACGAGCAGTACTTC. It yields the protein CASSYLTYEQYF.

This clonotype was seen a few times. This chain uses TRBV20-1 with TRBJ2-5, with 9 positions matching TRBD1. The CDR3 runs to 14 residues. V shed 4 bases, J shed 5 bases, and the junction held 8 bases outside the gene matches. Germline values: CDR1 DFQATT, CDR2 SNEGSKA (reference sequence). The CDR3 is CSATTGQGRETQYF. The DNA for the CDR3 is TGCAGTGCTACTACGGGACAGGGTAGGGAGACCCAGTACTTC.

This chain joins TRBV27 and TRBJ2-3; tentative D call: TRBD2 (5 bases). Trimming removed 7 bases from V and 7 bases from J, with 24 bases in between. Germline loops: CDR1 MNHEY, CDR2 SMNVEV (reference sequence). The CDR3 extends over 16 amino acids. The CDR3 DNA is TGTGCCAGCACCCGAGGGTTAGAGCCCAGCCGGTATACGCAGTATTTT. This codes for CASTRGLEPSRYTQYF.

The chain employs TRBV6-1 and TRBJ2-7; D may be TRBD1 or TRBD2 (5 bases each). Germline values: CDR1 MNHNS, CDR2 SASEGT. The CDR3 runs 15 residues. Trimming cost V 6 bases and J 0 bases, with 15 bases left between them. The CDR3 DNA is TGTGCCAGCAGCCAGCACCCGGGGCTCTCCTACGAGCAGTACTTC. Its protein product is CASSQHPGLSYEQYF.

This clonotype has only a few counts. The chain recombines TRBV20-1 with TRBJ1-1, with D unclear. The CDR3 has 13 residues. Trimming left V 4 bases short and J 1 base short, with 10 bases between. Germline CDR1 is DFQATT and CDR2 is SNEGSKA (reference sequence). CDR3 bases: TGCAGTGCTAAAGATCACGAGAACACTGAAGCTTTCTTT. This gives the protein CSAKDHENTEAFF.

This clonotype was seen only a few times. This sequence joins TRBV19 and TRBJ2-2, with no clear D. The CDR3 is 15 amino acids. V was cut by 7 bases and J by 6 bases, with 18 bases left in between. Per the germline V gene, CDR1 is LNHDA and CDR2 is SQIVND (reference sequence). The CDR3 here is CASTKWSGASGELFF. CDR3 DNA: TGTGCCAGTACCAAATGGTCCGGTGCGTCCGGGGAGCTGTTTTTT. The whole variable domain, filled in from reference TRBV19 and TRBJ2-2, reads DGGITQSPKYLFRKEGQNVTLSCEQNLNHDAMYWYRQDPGQGLRLIYYSQIVNDFQKGDIAEGYSVSREKKESFPLTVTSAQKNPTAFYLCASTKWSGASGELFFGEGSRLTVL.

This clonotype was detected a few times. The chain links TRBV10-3 to TRBJ2-3, with 7 bases that match TRBD1. V was pared by 0 bases and J by 5 bases, with 14 bases of the junction left unmatched. There are 18 residues in the CDR3. Germline loops: CDR1 ENHRY, CDR2 SYGVKD. The CDR3 nucleotides read TGTGCCATCAGTGAGTCTAAGTCTTCTGGGCAGGGGGAAGATACGCAGTATTTT. Translated, it gives CAISESKSSGQGEDTQYF.

The sample holds many counts of this clonotype. The chain is built from TRBV28 and TRBJ2-7; 8 bases line up with TRBD1. This CDR3 spans 16 amino acids. The germline V gene encodes CDR1 MDHEN and CDR2 SYDVKM. With V trimmed by 4 bases and J by 1 base, 9 bases remained unmatched. The CDR3 is CASSSGTGPTSYEQYF. The CDR3 nucleotides are TGTGCCAGCAGTTCTGGGACAGGCCCGACGTCCTACGAGCAGTACTTC.